This T cell receptor beta chain was sequenced during a study of Graves' ophthalmopathy and Graves' hyperthyroidism. In the study overall: Peripheral blood was gathered at the point of initial diagnosis, before any treatment started. Study outcomes and limitations: For separating ophthalmopathy from stable hyperthyroidism, a 13-signature model gave roughly 90% sensitivity and around 76% specificity.

Using RNA transcripts, the TCR beta CDR3 regions were amplified. An initial RT-PCR round employing HTBI primers preceded a second-round multiplex PCR. TCRdb passed the multiplex PCR reads through MiXCR, listing each CDR3 protein once. In the table there are approximately 700,000 distinct CDR3 sequences, about 40% of which are singletons. Ophthalmopathy in the donors was of moderate-to-severe activity, with CAS ≥3, NOSPECS ≥4 and duration under 3 months. Fresh peripheral blood, 10 ml, was the PBMC source. The germline CDR1 and CDR2 sequences are SQVTM and ANQGSEA. This CDR3 spans 16 amino acids. V lost 1 base and J 0 bases, leaving 10 bases between the germline ends. Note on this clonotype: Its target is unknown. The CDR3 does not end in the conserved phenylalanine or tryptophan, so this is likely a read error.

Sequencing input: peripheral blood. The clonotype originates from an adult man with Graves' ophthalmopathy. This chain connects TRBV29-1 to TRBJ2-6; no clear D gene. The CDR3 DNA is TGCAGCGTTGAAGTATCACACCTCTCTGGGGCCAACGTCCTGACTCCA. It translates to CSVEVSHLSGANVLTP.